This TCR beta chain derives from a study of blood T cell repertoires in COVID-19. Across the whole study: Acute-phase and convalescent COVID-19 samples originated in the United States, Italy and Spain.

This table comes from immunoSEQ multiplex PCR, and its TCRdb copy is limited to in-frame clones, with some not included. The table shows about 300,000 clones, with around 86% occurring only once. V trimming: 2 bases; J trimming: 4 bases; junction bases outside the gene matches: 1. The CDR3 totals 14 residues. Germline values: CDR1 SGHVS, CDR2 FNYEAQ. The chain employs TRBV7-6 and TRBJ2-7; 11 bases line up with TRBD1. The specimen sequenced was peripheral blood. The receptor comes from a woman aged 45-65 years with acute or convalescent COVID-19. The CDR3 loop reads CASSLRDRGYEQYF. The CDR3 DNA reads TGTGCCAGCAGCTTAAGGGACAGGGGGTACGAGCAGTACTTC. Together with reference TRBV7-6 and TRBJ2-7, the CDR3 gives the full variable domain: GAGVSQSPRYKVTKRGQDVALRCDPISGHVSLYWYRQALGQGPEFLTYFNYEAQQDKSGLPNDRFSAERPEGSISTLTIQRTEQRDSAMYRCASSLRDRGYEQYFGPGTRLTVT.